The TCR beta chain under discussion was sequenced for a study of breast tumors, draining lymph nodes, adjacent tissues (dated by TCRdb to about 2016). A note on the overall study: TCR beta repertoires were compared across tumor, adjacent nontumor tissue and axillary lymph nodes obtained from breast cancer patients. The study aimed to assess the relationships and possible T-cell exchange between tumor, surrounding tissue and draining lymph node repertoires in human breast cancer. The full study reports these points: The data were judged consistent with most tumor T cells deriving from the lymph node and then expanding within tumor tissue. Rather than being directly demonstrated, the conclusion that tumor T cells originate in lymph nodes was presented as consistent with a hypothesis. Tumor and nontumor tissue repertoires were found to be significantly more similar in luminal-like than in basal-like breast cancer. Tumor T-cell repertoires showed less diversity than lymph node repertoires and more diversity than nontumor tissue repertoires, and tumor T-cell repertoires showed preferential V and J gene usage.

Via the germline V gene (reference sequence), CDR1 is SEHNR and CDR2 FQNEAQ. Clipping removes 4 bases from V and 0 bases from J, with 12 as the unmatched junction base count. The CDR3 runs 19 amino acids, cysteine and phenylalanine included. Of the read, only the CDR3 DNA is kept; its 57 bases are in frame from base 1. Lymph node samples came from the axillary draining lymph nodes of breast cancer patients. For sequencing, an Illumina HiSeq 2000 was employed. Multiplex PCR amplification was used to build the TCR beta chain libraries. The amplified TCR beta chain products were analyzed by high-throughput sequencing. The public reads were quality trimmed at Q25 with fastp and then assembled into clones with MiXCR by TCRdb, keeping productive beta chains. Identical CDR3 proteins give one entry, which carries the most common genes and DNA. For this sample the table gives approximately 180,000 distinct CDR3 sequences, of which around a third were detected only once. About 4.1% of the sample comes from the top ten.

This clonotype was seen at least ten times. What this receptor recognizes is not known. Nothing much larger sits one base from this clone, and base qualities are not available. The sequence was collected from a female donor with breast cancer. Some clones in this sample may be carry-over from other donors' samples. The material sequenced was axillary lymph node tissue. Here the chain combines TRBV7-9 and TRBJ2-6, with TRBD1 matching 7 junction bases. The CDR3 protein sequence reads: CASSSRQGTANSGANVLTF. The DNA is TGTGCCAGCAGCTCCCGACAGGGTACAGCTAACTCTGGGGCCAACGTCCTGACTTTC.